This T cell receptor beta chain was found in a study of CD8 T cells in ankylosing spondylitis. Study-wide points: In reactive arthritis synovial fluid and blood, some motif variants had been reported before. Blood from ankylosing spondylitis patients appeared to carry a characteristic roughly eight-variant TCR beta motif. As reported, disease-linked clones showed significant enrichment in matched ankylosing spondylitis synovial fluid.

Germline V lookup: CDR1 SGHTA, CDR2 FQGNSA. The ends lost 5 bases at V and 4 bases at J; junction bases unmatched: 4. This CDR3 contains 14 residues. A note on this clonotype: What it binds is not known.

In making TCR beta libraries, quantitative 5'-RACE with molecular barcodes was used. MiXCR was run by TCRdb on the 5' RACE reads, yielding one entry per CDR3 protein. The top ten hold 0.75% to 0.9% of the sample, which has hundreds of thousands of distinct CDR3 sequences, roughly a quarter seen once. The V and J genes are TRBV7-2 and TRBJ1-4; 7 bases agree with TRBD1. Sample: blood, either unsorted or a sorted T cell fraction (not recorded which). This receptor was taken from a male donor with ankylosing spondylitis. The CDR3, as DNA: TGTGCCAGCAGCCGGGACAGATTTAATGAAAAACTGTTTTTT. Translation: CASSRDRFNEKLFF.